This T cell receptor (beta chain) came from a study of tumor-infiltrating lymphocytes in primary liver carcinoma. The wider study: Stage T1-T3 N0M0 and a size of 4.2 to 10 cm characterized the tumors.

The template, about 510 ng total RNA, yielded TCR beta cDNA made with a constant-region primer. Amplification in three nested multiplex PCR rounds with slightly modified ARM-PCR gave rise to TCR beta libraries. Primers for the first two PCR rounds were TRBV1-TRBV30 forward primers and a C-beta reverse primer (approximately 10 cycles per round). A single record per CDR3 protein comes from TCRdb applying MiXCR to the multiplex PCR reads. Seen here are more than 150,000 distinct CDR3 sequences, around 60% observed once, and the top ten hold approximately 68%. V lost 6 bases to trimming and J lost 2 bases; unmatched junction nucleotides: 4. The CDR3 is made up of 15 amino acids. The germline CDR1 and CDR2 sequences are MNHNY and SVGAGI (reference sequence). Unsorted whole blood supplied the RNA, and germline DNA was extracted too.

The chain joins TRBV6-6 to TRBJ1-5, with 10 bases lining up with TRBD1. The sequencing input was peripheral blood. This clonotype was sampled from a middle-aged man with primary liver carcinoma and hepatitis B virus infection. The CDR3 coding sequence is TGTGCCAGCAGGTGGACAGGGGGTGGCAATCAGCCCCAGCATTTT. The encoded protein is CASRWTGGGNQPQHF.